This T cell receptor (beta chain) came from a study of blood T cell repertoires in COVID-19. As for the study in general: The cDNA or gDNA used as material had been derived from T cells, B-cell-depleted T cells, or PBMCs.

CDR1 is SEHNR, CDR2 FQNEAQ, per germline (reference sequence). This CDR3 has 13 residues. V was shortened by 1 base and J by 8 bases, with 6 bases between the two germline ends. Clinical history reported by participants formed the basis on which cohorts were assigned. Each recovered donor of Cohort 3 presented with two negative PCRs, clearance, or symptom resolution. TCRdb's copy holds only in-frame clones and misses some; the assay was immunoSEQ multiplex PCR. The sample shows fewer than 600,000 clones, 88% of them seen only once. The receptor comes from a woman in her 40s who had recovered from COVID-19. The source material was PBMCs or T cells enriched from blood (not recorded which). J is TRBJ1-6 and V is TRBV7-9; D unclear. The CDR3 DNA reads as TGTGCCAGCAGCTTAGAGAGGGATTCACCCCTCCACTTT. Translation gives CASSLERDSPLHF.